This T cell receptor beta chain originates from a study of T cell repertoires and HLA-DP antigens. At the level of the study: Transduced HeLa cells presented HLA-DP to CD4+ T cells. Average DNA input: roughly 200 ng for CD137+CD4+ sorts, about 1,200 ng pre-culture. Points from the study as a whole: Sorted CD137+ clonality was around 0.38 for both alloantigens, versus approximately 0.04 pre-culture.

As regards this clone: Its cognate antigen is unknown.

There are 16 residues in the CDR3. Germline values: CDR1 LGHNA, CDR2 YSLEER. After removal of 4 bases from V and 8 bases from J, the junction contained 14 bases not matched to a gene. The protocol was immunoSEQ multiplex PCR, while the TCRdb copy is restricted to in-frame clones and leaves out a portion. The sample consists of 65,000 to 90,000 clones, roughly 78% of them appearing once. CD4+ T cells, purified by negative selection, averaged approximately 98% purity. The sequence derives from a man between 60 and 75 years old in good health and CMV-seronegative. The genes are TRBV4-3 and TRBJ2-1; 7 nucleotides line up with TRBD2. The sequencing sample was made of CD4+ T cells from PBMCs. In nucleotides, the CDR3 is TGCGCCAGCAGCCCTGATTCGGGGGGTCCCTTTGATGAGCAGTTCTTC. Its translation: CASSPDSGGPFDEQFF.